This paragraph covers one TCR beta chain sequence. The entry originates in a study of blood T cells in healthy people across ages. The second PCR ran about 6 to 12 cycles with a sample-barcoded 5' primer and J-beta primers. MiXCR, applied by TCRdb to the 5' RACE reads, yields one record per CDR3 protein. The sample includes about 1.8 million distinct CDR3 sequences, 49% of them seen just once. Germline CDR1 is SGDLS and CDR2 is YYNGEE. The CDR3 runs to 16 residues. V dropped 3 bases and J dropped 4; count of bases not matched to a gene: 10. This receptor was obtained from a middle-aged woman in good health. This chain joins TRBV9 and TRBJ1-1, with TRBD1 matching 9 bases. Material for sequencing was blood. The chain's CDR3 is CASSDGDRVMGTEAFF. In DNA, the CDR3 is TGTGCCAGCAGCGACGGGGACAGGGTAATGGGCACTGAAGCTTTCTTT. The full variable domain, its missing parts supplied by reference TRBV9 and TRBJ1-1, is DSGVTQTPKHLITATGQRVTLRCSPRSGDLSVYWYQQSLDQGLQFLIQYYNGEERAKGNILERFSAQQFPDLHSELNLSSLELGDSALYFCASSDGDRVMGTEAFFGQGTRLTVV.